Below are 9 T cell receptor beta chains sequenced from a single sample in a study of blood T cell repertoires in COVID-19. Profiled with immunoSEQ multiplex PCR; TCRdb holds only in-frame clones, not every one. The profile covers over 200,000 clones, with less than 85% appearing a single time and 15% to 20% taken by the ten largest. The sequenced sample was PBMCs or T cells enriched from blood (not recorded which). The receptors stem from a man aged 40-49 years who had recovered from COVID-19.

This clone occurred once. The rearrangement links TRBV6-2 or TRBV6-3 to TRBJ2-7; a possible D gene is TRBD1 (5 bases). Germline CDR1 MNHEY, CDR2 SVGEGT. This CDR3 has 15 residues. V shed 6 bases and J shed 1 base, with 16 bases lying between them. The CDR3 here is CASSSLAQGSYEQYF. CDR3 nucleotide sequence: TGTGCCAGCAGCTCACTCGCCCAGGGTTCCTACGAGCAGTACTTC.

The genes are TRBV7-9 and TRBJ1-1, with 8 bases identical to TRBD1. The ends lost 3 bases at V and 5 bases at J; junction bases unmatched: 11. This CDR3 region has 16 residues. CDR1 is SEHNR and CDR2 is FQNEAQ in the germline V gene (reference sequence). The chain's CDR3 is CASSFGLNRGDTEAFF. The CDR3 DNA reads TGTGCCAGCAGCTTCGGACTTAACAGGGGGGATACTGAAGCTTTCTTT.

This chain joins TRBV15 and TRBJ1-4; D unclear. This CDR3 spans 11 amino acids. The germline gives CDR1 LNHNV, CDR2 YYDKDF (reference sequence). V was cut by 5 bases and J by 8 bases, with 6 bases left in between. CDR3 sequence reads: CATSLSEKLFF. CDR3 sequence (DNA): TGTGCCACCAGCCTCTCCGAAAAACTGTTTTTT.

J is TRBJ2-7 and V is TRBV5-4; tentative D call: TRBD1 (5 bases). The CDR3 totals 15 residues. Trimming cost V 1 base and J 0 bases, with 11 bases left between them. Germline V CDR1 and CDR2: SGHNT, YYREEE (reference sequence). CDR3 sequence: CASSLSRASSYEQYF. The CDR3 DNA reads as TGTGCCAGCAGCTTGTCCAGGGCATCCTCCTACGAGCAGTACTTC.

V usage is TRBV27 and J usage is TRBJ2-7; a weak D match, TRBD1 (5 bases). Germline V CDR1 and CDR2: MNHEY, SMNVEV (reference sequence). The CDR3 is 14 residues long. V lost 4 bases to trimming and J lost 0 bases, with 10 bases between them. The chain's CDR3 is CASSYDRLSYEQYF. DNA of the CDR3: TGTGCCAGCAGTTACGACAGACTCTCCTACGAGCAGTACTTC.

The CDR3 DNA reads as TGTGCCAGCAGTTACCCAGGTCAGAATTTCTTT. It translates to CASSYPGQNFF. The chain combines TRBV6-2 or TRBV6-3 with TRBJ1-1; no definite D call. The CDR3 extends over 11 amino acids. The V gene lost 2 bases and the J gene lost 13 bases, with 11 bases spanning the gap. CDR1 MNHEY and CDR2 SVGEGT come from the germline V gene.

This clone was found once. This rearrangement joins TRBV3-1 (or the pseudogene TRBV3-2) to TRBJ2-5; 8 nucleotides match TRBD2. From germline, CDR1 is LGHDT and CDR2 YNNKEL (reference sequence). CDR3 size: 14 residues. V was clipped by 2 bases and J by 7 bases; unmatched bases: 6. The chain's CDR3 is CASSQFGRAGTQYF. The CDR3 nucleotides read TGTGCCAGCAGCCAATTCGGGAGGGCCGGGACCCAGTACTTC.

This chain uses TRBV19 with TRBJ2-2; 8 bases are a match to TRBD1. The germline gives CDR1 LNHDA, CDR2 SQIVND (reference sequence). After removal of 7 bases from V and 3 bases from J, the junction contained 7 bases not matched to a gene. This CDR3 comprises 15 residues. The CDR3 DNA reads TGTGCCAGTACCCCCTCGGACAGGGACACCGGGGAGCTGTTTTTT. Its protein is CASTPSDRDTGELFF.

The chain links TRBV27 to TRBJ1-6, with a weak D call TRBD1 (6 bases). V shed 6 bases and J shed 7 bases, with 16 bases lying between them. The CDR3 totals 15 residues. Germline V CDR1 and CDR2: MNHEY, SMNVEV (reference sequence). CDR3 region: CASRPSGTTNSPLHF. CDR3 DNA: TGTGCCAGCAGGCCTTCCGGGACAACCAATTCACCCCTCCACTTT.